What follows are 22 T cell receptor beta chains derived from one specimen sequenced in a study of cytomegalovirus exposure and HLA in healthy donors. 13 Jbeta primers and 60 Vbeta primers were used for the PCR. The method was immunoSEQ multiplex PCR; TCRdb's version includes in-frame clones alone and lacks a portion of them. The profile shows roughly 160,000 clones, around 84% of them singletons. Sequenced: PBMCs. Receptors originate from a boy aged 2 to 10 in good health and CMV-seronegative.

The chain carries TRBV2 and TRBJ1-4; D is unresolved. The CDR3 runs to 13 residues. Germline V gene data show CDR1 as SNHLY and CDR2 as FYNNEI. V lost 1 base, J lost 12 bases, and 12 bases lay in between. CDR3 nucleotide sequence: TGTGCCAGCAGTGAAGGGCAGTTGAATCAACTGTTTTTT. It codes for CASSEGQLNQLFF.

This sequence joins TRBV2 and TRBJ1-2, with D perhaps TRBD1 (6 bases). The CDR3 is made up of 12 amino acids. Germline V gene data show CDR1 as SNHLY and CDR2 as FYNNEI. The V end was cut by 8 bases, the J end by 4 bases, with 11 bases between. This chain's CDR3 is CASYGGAYGYTF. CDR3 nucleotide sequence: TGTGCCAGCTATGGGGGCGCCTATGGCTACACCTTC.

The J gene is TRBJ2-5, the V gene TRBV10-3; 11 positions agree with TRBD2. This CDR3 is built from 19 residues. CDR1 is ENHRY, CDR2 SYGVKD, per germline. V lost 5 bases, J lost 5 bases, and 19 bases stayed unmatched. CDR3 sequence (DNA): TGTGCCATCAGTTCTGCGCAGGGAATAGCGGGAGGGCCAGAGGAGACCCAGTACTTC. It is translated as CAISSAQGIAGGPEETQYF.

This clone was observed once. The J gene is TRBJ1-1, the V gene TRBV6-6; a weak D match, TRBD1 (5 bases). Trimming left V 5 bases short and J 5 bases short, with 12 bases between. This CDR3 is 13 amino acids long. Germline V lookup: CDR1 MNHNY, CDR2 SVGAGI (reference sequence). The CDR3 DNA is TGTGCCAGCAGTCCAGGGCTCAAGACTGAAGCTTTCTTT. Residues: CASSPGLKTEAFF.

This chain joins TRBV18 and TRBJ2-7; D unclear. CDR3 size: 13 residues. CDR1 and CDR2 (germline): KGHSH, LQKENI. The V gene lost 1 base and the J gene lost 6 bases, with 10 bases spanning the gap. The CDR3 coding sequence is TGTGCCAGCTCACCACTTCTGGTCGGCGAGCAGTACTTC. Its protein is CASSPLLVGEQYF.

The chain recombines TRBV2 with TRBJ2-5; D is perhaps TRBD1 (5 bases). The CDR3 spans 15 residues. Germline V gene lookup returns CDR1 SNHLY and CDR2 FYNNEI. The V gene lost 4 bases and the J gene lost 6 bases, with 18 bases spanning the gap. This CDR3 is CASSASPGQGKTQYF. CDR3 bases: TGTGCCAGCAGTGCCTCCCCAGGACAAGGGAAGACCCAGTACTTC.

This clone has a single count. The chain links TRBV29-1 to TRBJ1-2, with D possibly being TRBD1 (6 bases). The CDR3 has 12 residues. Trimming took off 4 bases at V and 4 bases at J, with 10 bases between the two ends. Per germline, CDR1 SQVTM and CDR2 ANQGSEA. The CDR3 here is CSVGRGSYGYTF. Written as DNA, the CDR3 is TGCAGCGTTGGAAGGGGGTCCTATGGCTACACCTTC.

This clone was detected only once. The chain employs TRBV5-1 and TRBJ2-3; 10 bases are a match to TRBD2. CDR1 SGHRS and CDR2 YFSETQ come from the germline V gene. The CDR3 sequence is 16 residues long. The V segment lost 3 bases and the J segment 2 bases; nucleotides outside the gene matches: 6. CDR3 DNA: TGCGCCAGCAGCTCCGGACTAGCGGCCACCACAGATACGCAGTATTTT. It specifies CASSSGLAATTDTQYF.

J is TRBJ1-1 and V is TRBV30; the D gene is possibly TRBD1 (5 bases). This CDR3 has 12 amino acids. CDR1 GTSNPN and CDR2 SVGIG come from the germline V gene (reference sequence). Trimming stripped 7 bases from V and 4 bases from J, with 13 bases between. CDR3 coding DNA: TGTGCCTCCCTCCCCCAGGGCACTGAAGCTTTCTTT. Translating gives CASLPQGTEAFF.

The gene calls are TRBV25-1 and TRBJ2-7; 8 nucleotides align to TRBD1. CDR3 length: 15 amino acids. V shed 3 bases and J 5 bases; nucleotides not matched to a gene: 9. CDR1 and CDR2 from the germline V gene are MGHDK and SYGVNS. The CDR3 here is CASSDHPDRGNEQYF. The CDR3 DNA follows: TGTGCCAGCAGTGACCACCCCGACAGGGGCAACGAGCAGTACTTC.

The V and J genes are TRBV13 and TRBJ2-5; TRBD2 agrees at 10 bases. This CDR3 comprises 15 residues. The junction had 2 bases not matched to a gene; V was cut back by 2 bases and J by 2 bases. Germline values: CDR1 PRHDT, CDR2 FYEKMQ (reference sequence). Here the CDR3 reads CASSLTSGVQETQYF. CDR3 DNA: TGTGCCAGCAGCTTAACTAGCGGGGTGCAAGAGACCCAGTACTTC.

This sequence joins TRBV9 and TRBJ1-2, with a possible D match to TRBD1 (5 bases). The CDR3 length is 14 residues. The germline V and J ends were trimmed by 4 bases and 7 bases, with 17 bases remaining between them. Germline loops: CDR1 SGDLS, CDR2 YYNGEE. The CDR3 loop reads CASSYIQGMGGYTF. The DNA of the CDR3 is TGTGCCAGCAGCTATATTCAGGGAATGGGTGGCTACACCTTC.

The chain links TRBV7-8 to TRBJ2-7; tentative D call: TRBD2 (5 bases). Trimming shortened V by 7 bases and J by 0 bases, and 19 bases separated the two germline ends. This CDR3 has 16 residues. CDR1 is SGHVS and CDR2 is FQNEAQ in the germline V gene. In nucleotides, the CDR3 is TGTGCCAGCATCCAAGAGGGCGCAATTAGCTCCTACGAGCAGTACTTC. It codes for CASIQEGAISSYEQYF.

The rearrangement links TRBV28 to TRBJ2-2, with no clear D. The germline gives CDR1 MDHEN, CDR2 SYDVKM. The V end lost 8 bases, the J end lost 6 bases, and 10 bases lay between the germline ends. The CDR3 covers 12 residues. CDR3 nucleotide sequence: TGTGCCAGCGTACAATTCCCCGGGGAGCTGTTTTTT. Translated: CASVQFPGELFF. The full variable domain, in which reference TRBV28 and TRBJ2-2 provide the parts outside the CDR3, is DVKVTQSSRYLVKRTGEKVFLECVQDMDHENMFWYRQDPGLGLRLIYFSYDVKMKEKGDIPEGYSVSREKKERFSLILESASTNQTSMYLCASVQFPGELFFGEGSRLTVL.

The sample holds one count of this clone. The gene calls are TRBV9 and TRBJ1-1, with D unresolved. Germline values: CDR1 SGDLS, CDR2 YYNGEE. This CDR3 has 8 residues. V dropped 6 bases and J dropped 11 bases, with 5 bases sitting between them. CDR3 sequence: CASNYAFF. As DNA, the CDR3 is TGTGCCAGCAACTATGCTTTCTTT.

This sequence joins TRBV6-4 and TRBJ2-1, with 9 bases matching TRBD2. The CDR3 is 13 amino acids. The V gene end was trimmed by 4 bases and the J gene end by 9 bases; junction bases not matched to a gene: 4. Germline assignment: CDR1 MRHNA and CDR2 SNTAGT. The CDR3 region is CASSGGRVGEQFF. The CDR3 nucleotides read TGTGCCAGCAGTGGCGGGAGGGTAGGTGAGCAGTTCTTC.

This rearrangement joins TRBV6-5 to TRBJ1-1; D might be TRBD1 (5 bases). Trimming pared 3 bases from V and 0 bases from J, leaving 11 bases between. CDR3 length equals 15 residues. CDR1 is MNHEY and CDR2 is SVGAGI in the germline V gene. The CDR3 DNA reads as TGTGCCAGCAGTTATTTTGGGGCGGTGAACACTGAAGCTTTCTTT. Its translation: CASSYFGAVNTEAFF.

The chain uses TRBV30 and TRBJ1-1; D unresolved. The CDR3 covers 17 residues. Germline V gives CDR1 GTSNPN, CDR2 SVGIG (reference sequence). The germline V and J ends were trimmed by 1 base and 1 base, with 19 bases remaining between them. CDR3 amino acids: CAWSGRRGRAANTEAFF. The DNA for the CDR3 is TGTGCCTGGAGTGGTCGACGCGGACGAGCGGCGAACACTGAAGCTTTCTTT.

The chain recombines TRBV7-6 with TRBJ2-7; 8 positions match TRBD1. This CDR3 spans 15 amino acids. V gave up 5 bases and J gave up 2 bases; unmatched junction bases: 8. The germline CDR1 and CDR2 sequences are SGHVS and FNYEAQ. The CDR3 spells CASSPRVTGAYEQYV. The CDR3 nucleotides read TGTGCCAGCAGCCCTAGGGTGACAGGGGCCTACGAGCAGTACGTC.

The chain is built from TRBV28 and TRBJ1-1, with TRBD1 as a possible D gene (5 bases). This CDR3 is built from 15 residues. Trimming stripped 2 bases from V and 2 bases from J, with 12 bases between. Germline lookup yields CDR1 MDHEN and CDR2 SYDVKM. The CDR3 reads CASSLGGLVNTEAFF. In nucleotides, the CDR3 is TGTGCCAGCAGTTTAGGGGGGTTAGTAAACACTGAAGCTTTCTTT.

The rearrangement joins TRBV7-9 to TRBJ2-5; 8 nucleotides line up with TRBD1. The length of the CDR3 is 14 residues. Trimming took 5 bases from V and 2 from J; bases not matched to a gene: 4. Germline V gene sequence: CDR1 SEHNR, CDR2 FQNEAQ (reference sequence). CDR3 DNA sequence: TGTGCCAGCAGCCGTGGACAGGGACAAGAGACCCAGTACTTC. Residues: CASSRGQGQETQYF.

CDR3 in DNA: TGTGCCAGCAGTGAGGAGGTTAACACTGAAGCTTTCTTT. Amino acid sequence: CASSEEVNTEAFF. V gene TRBV6-4 combines with J gene TRBJ1-1; D gene ambiguous. V dropped 3 bases and J dropped 2 bases, with 7 bases sitting between them. Germline V gene data show CDR1 as MRHNA and CDR2 as SNTAGT. The CDR3 is made up of 13 amino acids.